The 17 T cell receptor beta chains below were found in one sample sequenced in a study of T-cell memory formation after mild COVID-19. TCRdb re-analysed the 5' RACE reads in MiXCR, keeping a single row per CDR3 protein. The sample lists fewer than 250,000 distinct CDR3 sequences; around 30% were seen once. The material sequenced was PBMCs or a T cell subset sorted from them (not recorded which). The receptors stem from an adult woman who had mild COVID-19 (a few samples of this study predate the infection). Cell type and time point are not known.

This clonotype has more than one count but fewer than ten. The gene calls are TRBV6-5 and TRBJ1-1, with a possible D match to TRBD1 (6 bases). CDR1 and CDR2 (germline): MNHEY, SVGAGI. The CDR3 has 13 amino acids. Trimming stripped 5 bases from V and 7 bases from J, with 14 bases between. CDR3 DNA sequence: TGTGCCAGCAGTCCTACAGGGTACAGTGAAGCTTTCTTT. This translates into CASSPTGYSEAFF.

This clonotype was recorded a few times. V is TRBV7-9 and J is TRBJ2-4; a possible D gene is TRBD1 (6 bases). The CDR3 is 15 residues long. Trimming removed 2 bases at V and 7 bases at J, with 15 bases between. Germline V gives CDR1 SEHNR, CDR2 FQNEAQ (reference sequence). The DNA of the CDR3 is TGTGCCAGCAGCTTAAGGGGGACCCAAGGGAACATTCAGTACTTC. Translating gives CASSLRGTQGNIQYF.

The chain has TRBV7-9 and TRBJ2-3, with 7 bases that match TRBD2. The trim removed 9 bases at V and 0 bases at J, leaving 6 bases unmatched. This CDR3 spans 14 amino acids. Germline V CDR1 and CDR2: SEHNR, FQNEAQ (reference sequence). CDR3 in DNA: TGTGCCAGTCACCGAGCGGGGAGCACAGATACGCAGTATTTT. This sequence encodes CASHRAGSTDTQYF.

This chain's CDR3 is CAWSLPGRTNYGYTF. The CDR3, as DNA: TGTGCCTGGAGTCTGCCGGGACGGACTAACTATGGCTACACCTTC. The rearrangement uses TRBV30 and TRBJ1-2, with TRBD1 as a possible D gene (5 bases). The CDR3 runs to 15 residues. V lost 2 bases and J 0 bases, leaving 13 bases between the germline ends. The V gene's germline CDR1 is GTSNPN and CDR2 SVGIG (reference sequence). Drawing the rest from reference TRBV30 and TRBJ1-2, the complete variable domain is SQTIHQWPATLVQPVGSPLSLECTVEGTSNPNLYWYRQAAGRGLQLLFYSVGIGQISSEVPQNLSASRPQDRQFILSSKKLLLSDSGFYLCAWSLPGRTNYGYTFGSGTRLTVV.

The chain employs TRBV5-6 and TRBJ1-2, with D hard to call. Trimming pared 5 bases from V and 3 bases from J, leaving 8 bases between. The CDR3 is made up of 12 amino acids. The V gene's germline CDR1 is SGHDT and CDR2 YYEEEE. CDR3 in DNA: TGTGCCAGCAGGCGGACGGACTATGGCTACACCTTC. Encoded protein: CASRRTDYGYTF.

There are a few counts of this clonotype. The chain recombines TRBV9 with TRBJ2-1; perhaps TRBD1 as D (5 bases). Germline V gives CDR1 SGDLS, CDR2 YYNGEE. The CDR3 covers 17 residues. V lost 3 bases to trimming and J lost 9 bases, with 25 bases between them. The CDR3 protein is CASSALRIARERSEQFF. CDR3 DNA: TGTGCCAGCAGCGCCTTACGGATCGCCAGGGAACGGAGTGAGCAGTTCTTC.

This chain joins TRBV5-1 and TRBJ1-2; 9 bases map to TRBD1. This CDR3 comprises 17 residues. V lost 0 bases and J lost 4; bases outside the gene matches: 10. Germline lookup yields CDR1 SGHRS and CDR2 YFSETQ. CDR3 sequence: CASSLVGTGQGSYGYTF. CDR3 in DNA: TGCGCCAGCAGCTTGGTGGGGACCGGACAGGGGTCCTATGGCTACACCTTC.

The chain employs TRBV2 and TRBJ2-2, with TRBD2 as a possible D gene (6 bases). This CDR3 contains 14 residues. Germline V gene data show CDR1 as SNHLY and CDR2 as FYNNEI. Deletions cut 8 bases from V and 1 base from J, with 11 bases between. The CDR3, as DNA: TGTGCCAGCTTATTGGAGGGGAACACCGGGGAGCTGTTTTTT. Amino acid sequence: CASLLEGNTGELFF.

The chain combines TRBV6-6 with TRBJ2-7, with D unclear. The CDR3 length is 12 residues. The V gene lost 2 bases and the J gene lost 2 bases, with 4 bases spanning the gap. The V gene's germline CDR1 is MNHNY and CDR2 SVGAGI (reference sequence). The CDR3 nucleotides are TGTGCCAGCAGTTACACTACCTACGAGCAGTACTTC. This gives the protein CASSYTTYEQYF.

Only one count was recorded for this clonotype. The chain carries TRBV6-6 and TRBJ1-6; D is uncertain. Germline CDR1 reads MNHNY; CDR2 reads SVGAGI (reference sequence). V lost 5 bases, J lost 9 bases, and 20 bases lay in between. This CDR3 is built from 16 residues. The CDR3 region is CASSNTDGSRGSPLHF. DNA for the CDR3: TGTGCCAGCAGTAACACTGACGGATCCCGTGGTTCACCCCTCCACTTT.

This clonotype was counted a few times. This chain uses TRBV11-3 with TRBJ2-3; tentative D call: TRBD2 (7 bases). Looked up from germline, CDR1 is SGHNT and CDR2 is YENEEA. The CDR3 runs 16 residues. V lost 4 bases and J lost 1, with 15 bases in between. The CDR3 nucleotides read TGTGCCAGCAGCTCCAGGGCGGGGGCCCGCACAGATACGCAGTATTTT. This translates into CASSSRAGARTDTQYF.

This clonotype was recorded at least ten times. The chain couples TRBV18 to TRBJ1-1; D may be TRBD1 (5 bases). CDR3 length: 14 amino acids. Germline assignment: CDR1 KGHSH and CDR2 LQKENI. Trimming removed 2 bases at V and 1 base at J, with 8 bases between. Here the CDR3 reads CASSPGQGNTEAFF. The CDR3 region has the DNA TGTGCCAGCTCACCAGGGCAGGGGAACACTGAAGCTTTCTTT.

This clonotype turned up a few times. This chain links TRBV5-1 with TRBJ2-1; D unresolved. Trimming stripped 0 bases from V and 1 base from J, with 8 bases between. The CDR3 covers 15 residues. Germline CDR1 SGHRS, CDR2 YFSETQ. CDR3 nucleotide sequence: TGCGCCAGCAGCTTGGGGACCCGGTCCTACAATGAGCAGTTCTTC. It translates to CASSLGTRSYNEQFF.

CDR3 region: CASSDVGEETQYF. CDR3 nucleotide sequence: TGTGCCAGCAGCGACGTTGGGGAGGAGACCCAGTACTTC. V gene TRBV5-6 combines with J gene TRBJ2-5; D is perhaps TRBD2 (5 bases). V gave up 4 bases and J gave up 5 bases, with 12 bases separating them. Germline V gene lookup returns CDR1 SGHDT and CDR2 YYEEEE. The CDR3 sequence is 13 residues long.

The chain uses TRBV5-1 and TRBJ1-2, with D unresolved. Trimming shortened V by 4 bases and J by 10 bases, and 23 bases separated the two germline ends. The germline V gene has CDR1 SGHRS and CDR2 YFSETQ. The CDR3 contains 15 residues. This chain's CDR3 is CASSPGGSGRVDYTF. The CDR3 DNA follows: TGCGCCAGCAGCCCCGGTGGGTCGGGGAGAGTCGACTACACCTTC.

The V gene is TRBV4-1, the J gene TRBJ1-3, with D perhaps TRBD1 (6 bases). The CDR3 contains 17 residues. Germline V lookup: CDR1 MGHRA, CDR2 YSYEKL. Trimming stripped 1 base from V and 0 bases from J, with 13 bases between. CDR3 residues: CASSQARGHLSGNTIYF. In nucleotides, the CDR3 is TGCGCCAGCAGCCAAGCCAGGGGACACCTCTCTGGAAACACCATATATTTT.

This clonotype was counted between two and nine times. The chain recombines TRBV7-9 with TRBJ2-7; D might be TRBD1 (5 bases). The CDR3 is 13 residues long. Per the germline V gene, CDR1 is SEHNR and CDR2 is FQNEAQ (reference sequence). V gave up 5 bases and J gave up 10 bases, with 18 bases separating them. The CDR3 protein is CASSPRQSHPQYF. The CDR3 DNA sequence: TGTGCCAGCAGCCCCAGACAGTCCCACCCCCAGTACTTC.